One and the same sample provided the 2 T cell receptor beta chains below, sequenced in a study of OX40 agonist ivuxolimab in advanced cancers. Data came from immunoSEQ multiplex PCR; TCRdb stores just in-frame clones and leaves some out. The sample includes 72,000 or so clones, 80% to 85% of them seen just once. Sequencing used CD4+ or CD8+ T cells sorted from blood, obtained in a trial of the OX40 agonist ivuxolimab. The source is an adult with an advanced solid tumor such as melanoma, head and neck, liver or kidney cancer.

The rearrangement links TRBV4-2 to TRBJ1-1, with a tentative D call TRBD1 (6 bases). CDR1 is LGHNA and CDR2 is YNFKEQ in the germline V gene. The CDR3 length is 15 residues. V lost 1 base to trimming and J lost 1 base, with 10 bases between them. Written as DNA, the CDR3 is TGTGCCAGCAGCCAAGTAACAGGGCCGAACACTGAAGCTTTCTTT. This translates into CASSQVTGPNTEAFF.

V gene TRBV7-9 combines with J gene TRBJ2-2; D perhaps matches TRBD2 (7 bases). CDR1 and CDR2 (germline): SEHNR, FQNEAQ (reference sequence). The CDR3 has 15 residues. Deletions cut 2 bases from V and 6 bases from J, with 13 bases between. CDR3 sequence: CASSLWGGLAGELFF. DNA for the CDR3: TGTGCCAGCAGCTTATGGGGGGGCCTCGCCGGGGAGCTGTTTTTT.